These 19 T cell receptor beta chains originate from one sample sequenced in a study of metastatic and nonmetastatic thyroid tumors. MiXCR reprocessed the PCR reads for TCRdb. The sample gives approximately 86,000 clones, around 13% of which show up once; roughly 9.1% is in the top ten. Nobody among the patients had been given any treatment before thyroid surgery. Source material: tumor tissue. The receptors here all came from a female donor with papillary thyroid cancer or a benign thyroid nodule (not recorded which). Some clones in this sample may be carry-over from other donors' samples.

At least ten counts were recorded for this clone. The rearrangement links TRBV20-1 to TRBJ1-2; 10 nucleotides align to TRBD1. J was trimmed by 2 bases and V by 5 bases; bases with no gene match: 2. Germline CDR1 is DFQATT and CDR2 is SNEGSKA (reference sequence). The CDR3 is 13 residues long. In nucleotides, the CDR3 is TGCAGTGCTTCGGGACAGGGGAACTATGGCTACACCTTC. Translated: CSASGQGNYGYTF.

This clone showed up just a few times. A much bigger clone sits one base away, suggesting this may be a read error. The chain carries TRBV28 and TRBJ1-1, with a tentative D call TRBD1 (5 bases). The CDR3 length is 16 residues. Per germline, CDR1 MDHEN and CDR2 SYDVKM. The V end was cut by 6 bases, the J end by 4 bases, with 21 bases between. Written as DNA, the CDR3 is TGTGCCAGCAGCACCGGGAGGGGACGATTTGCCACTGAAGCTTTCTTT. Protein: CASSTGRGRFATEAFF. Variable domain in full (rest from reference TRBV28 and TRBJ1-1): DVKVTQSSRYLVKRTGEKVFLECVQDMDHENMFWYRQDPGLGLRLIYFSYDVKMKEKGDIPEGYSVSREKKERFSLILESASTNQTSMYLCASSTGRGRFATEAFFGQGTRLTVV.

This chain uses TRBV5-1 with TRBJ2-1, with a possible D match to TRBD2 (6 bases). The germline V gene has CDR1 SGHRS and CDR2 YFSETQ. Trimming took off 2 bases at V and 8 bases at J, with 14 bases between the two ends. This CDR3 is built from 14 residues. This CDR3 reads CASSFSGQEDEQFF. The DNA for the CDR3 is TGCGCCAGCAGCTTCAGCGGGCAAGAAGATGAGCAGTTCTTC.

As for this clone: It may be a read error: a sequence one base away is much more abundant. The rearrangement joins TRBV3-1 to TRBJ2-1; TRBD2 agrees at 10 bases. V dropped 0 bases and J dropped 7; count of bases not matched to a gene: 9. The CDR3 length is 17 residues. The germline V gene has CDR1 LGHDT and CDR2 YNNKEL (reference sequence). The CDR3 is CASSQDSSGRAWNEQFF. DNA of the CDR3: TGTGCCAGCAGCCAAGATTCAAGCGGGAGGGCTTGGAATGAGCAGTTCTTC.

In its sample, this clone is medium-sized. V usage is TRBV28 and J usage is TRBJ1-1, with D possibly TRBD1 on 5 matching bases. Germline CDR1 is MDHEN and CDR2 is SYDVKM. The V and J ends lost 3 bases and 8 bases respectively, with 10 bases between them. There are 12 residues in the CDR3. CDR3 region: CASSFSYREAFF. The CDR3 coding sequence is TGTGCCAGCAGTTTTAGCTACAGGGAAGCTTTCTTT. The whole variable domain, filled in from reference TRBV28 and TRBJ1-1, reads DVKVTQSSRYLVKRTGEKVFLECVQDMDHENMFWYRQDPGLGLRLIYFSYDVKMKEKGDIPEGYSVSREKKERFSLILESASTNQTSMYLCASSFSYREAFFGQGTRLTVV.

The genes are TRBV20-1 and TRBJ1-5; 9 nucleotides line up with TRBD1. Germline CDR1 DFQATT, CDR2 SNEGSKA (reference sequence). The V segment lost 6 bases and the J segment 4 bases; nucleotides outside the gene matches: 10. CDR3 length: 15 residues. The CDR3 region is CSAAKTGGVNQPQHF. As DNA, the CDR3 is TGCAGTGCCGCAAAGACAGGGGGAGTGAATCAGCCCCAGCATTTT.

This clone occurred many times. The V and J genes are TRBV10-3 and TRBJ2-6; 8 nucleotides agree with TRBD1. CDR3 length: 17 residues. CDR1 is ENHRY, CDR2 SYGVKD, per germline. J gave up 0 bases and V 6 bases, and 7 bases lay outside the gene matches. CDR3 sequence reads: CAIRRDRSTSGANVLTF. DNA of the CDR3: TGTGCCATCAGGAGGGACAGGTCCACCTCTGGGGCCAACGTCCTGACTTTC.

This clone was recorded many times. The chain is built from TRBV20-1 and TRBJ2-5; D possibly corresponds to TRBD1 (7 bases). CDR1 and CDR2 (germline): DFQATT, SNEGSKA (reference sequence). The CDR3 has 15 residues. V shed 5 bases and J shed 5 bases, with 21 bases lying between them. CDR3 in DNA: TGCAGTGCTCCAGGGGGGCCCGGGACAGTGGAGACCCAGTACTTC. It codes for CSAPGGPGTVETQYF.

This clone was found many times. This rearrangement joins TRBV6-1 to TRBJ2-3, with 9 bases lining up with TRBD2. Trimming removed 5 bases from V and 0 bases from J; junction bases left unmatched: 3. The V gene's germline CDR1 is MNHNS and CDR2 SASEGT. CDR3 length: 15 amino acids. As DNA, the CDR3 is TGTGCCAGCAGTAGAACTAGCGGGAGCACAGATACGCAGTATTTT. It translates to CASSRTSGSTDTQYF.

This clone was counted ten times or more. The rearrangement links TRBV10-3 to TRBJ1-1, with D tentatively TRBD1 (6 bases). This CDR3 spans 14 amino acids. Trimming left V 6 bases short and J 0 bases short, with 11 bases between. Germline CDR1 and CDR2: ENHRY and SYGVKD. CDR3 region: CAISRQAMNTEAFF. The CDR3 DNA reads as TGTGCCATCAGCCGACAGGCAATGAACACTGAAGCTTTCTTT.

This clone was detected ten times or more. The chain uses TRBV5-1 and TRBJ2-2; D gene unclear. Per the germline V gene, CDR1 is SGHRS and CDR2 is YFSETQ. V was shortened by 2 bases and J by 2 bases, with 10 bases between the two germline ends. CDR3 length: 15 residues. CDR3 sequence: CASSLVAQNTGELFF. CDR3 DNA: TGCGCCAGCAGCTTAGTAGCCCAAAACACCGGGGAGCTGTTTTTT.

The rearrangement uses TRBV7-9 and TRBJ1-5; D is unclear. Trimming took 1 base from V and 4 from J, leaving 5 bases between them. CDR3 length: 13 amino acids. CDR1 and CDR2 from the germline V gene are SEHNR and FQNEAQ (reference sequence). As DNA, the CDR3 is TGTGCCAGCAGCTTAGGCTGTAATCAGCCCCAGCATTTT. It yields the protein CASSLGCNQPQHF.

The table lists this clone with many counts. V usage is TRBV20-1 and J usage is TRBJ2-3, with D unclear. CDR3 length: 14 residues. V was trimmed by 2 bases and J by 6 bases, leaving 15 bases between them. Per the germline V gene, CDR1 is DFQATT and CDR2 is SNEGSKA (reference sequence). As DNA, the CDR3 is TGCAGTGCTAGACGGCGGACCACCTGGGATACGCAGTATTTT. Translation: CSARRRTTWDTQYF.

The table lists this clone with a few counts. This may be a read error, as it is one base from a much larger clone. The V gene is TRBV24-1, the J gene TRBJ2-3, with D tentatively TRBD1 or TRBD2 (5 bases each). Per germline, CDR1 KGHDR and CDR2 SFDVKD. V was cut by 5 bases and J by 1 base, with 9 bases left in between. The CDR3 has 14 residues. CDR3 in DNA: TGTGCCACCAGTGCCCGGGGCGGCACAGATACGCAGTATTTT. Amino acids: CATSARGGTDTQYF.

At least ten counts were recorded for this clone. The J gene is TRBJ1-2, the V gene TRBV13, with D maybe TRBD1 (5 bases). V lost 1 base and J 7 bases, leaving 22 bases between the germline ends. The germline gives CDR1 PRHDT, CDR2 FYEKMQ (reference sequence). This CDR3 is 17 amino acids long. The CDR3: CASSLVVRQGGLFGYTF. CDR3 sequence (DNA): TGTGCCAGCAGCTTAGTGGTGAGGCAGGGAGGACTATTTGGCTACACCTTC.

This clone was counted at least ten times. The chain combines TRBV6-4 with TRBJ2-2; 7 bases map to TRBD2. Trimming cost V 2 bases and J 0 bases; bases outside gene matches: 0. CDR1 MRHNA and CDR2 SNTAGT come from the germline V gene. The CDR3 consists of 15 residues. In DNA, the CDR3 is TGTGCCAGCAGTGACGGACTAGCGAACACCGGGGAGCTGTTTTTT. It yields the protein CASSDGLANTGELFF.

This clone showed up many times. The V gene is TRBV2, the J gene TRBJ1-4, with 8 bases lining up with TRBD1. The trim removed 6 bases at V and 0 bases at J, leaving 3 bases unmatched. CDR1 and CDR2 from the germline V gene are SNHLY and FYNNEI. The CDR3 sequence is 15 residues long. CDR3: CASSGTGTTNEKLFF. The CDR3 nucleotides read TGTGCCAGCAGCGGGACAGGTACAACTAATGAAAAACTGTTTTTT.

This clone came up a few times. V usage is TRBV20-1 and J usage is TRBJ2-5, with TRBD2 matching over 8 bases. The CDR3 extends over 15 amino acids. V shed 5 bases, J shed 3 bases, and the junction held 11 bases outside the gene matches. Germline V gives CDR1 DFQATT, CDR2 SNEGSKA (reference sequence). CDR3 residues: CSAPGGAGLEETQYF. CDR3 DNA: TGCAGTGCTCCGGGAGGGGCAGGGTTGGAAGAGACCCAGTACTTC.

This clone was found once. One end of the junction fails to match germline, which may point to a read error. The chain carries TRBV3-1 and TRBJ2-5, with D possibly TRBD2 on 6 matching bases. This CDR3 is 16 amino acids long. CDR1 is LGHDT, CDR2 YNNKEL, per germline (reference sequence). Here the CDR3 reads CASSQDEGPGRETEYF. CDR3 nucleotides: TGTGCCAGCAGCCAAGATGAGGGGCCCGGGAGAGAGACCGAGTACTTC.